This entry concerns a single T cell receptor beta chain. Its antigen is still unknown. This entry comes from a study of OX40 agonist ivuxolimab in advanced cancers. Across the study: Ivuxolimab doses were 0.01, 0.1, 0.3, 1.5, 3 or 10 mg/kg every 2 weeks. A male proportion of about 84% was recorded, with mean age approximately 64 years and range roughly 23 to 79. Study-level findings and limits: Clonal expansion by week 6 occurred in CD4+ and CD8+ blood T cells (at 0.1 to 3.0 mg/kg).

With V trimmed by 3 bases and J by 6 bases, 7 bases remained unmatched. CDR1 is MGHDK, CDR2 SYGVNS, per germline. There are 17 residues in the CDR3. Clones were sequenced by immunoSEQ multiplex PCR, and TCRdb holds only the in-frame ones, with some missing. Of 75,000 to 100,000 clones listed, 90% to 95% are singletons. The TCR originated in an adult with an advanced solid tumor such as melanoma, head and neck, liver or kidney cancer. This rearrangement joins TRBV25-1 to TRBJ2-2, with 13 bases matching TRBD2. Source: CD4+ or CD8+ T cells sorted from blood, taken in a trial of the OX40 agonist ivuxolimab. CDR3 in DNA: TGTGCCAGCAGTGACATATTGACTAGCGGGAGGTCCGGGGAGCTGTTTTTT. Its protein product is CASSDILTSGRSGELFF.